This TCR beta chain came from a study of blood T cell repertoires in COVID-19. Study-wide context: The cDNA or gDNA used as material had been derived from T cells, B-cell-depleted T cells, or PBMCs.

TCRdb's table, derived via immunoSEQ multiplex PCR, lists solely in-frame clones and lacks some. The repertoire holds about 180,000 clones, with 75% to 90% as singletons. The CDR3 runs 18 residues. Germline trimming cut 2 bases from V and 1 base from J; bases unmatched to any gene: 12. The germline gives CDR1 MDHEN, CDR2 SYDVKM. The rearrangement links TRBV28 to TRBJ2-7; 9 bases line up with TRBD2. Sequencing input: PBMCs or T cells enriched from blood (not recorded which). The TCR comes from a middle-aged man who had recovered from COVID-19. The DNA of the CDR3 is TGTGCCAGCAGTTTACGCGGTAGCGGGAGAAGTACGTCCTACGAGCAGTACTTC. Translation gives CASSLRGSGRSTSYEQYF.